The 26 T cell receptor beta chains below all came from one sample that was sequenced in a study of T cell clusters in autoimmune cytopenias. TRB was amplified from around 250 ng of peripheral blood genomic DNA per sample. TRB rearrangements were amplified by touch-down multiplex PCR with mixed TRB-A/B primers. Following a re-call of the multiplex PCR reads, TCRdb has one entry per CDR3 protein and lacks DNA. The sample includes around 5,400 distinct CDR3 sequences. These data are also associated with another study on T cell repertoires in aging, cancer and after chemotherapy.

Sequencing was done on a sample of peripheral blood. These receptors originate from a human donor in good health.

This chain's CDR3 is CASREQEHTEAFF. The genes are TRBV6-4 and TRBJ1-1; TCRdb returns TRBD1, unconfirmable since there is no DNA. The V gene's germline CDR1 is MRHNA and CDR2 SNTAGT. This CDR3 is 13 amino acids long.

The chain is built from TRBV5-6 and TRBJ1-2; the D call of TRBD1 rests on TCRdb alone, since no DNA is present to check it. There are 13 residues in the CDR3. Germline V CDR1 and CDR2: SGHDT, YYEEEE. This CDR3 reads CASSLGQTYGYTF.

This clonotype is deemed medium-sized by its frequency. The chain uses TRBV7-6 and TRBJ2-5; the D call of TRBD2 rests on TCRdb alone, since no DNA is present to check it. From germline, CDR1 is SGHVS and CDR2 FNYEAQ. The length of the CDR3 is 14 residues. This CDR3 reads CASSLVSGGETQYF.

This clonotype counts as medium-sized by frequency. This sequence joins TRBV6-5 and TRBJ2-7; TCRdb returns TRBD2, unconfirmable since there is no DNA. The CDR3 is made up of 14 amino acids. From germline, CDR1 is MNHEY and CDR2 SVGAGI. The CDR3 protein is CASSAAGLLYEQYF.

This chain uses TRBV12-3 or TRBV12-4 with TRBJ1-4. The length of the CDR3 is 13 residues. CDR3 sequence reads: CASSLGRDEKLFF.

Measured by frequency, this clonotype is medium-sized. The chain has TRBV18 and TRBJ2-3; no DNA is available, so the TRBD2 call from TCRdb remains unchecked. The CDR3 length is 15 residues. Per the germline V gene, CDR1 is KGHSH and CDR2 is LQKENI. CDR3: CASSHSSGSTDTQYF.

The chain uses TRBV20-1 and TRBJ2-7; without DNA, the TCRdb call of TRBD2 cannot be checked. Germline V gene data show CDR1 as DFQATT and CDR2 as SNEGSKA (reference sequence). The CDR3 has 11 amino acids. The CDR3: CSARGRNEQYF.

The V gene is TRBV24-1, the J gene TRBJ2-3; TCRdb selects TRBD1, and the lack of DNA leaves this call unchecked. The CDR3 is 14 residues long. CDR1 is KGHDR, CDR2 SFDVKD, per germline. CDR3 residues: CATTAGDREDTQYF.

This clonotype is called medium-sized based on its frequency. This chain uses TRBV30 with TRBJ2-2. The CDR3 loop spans 13 amino acids. Germline-derived CDR1 and CDR2 are GTSNPN and SVGIG (reference sequence). The chain's CDR3 is CAWRPANTGELFF.

The chain recombines TRBV27 with TRBJ2-2; the D call from TCRdb, TRBD2, cannot be confirmed without DNA. The CDR3 runs to 14 residues. CDR1 is MNHEY, CDR2 SMNVEV, per germline (reference sequence). The CDR3 loop reads CASWAGRNTGELFF.

According to its frequency, this clonotype is medium-sized. CDR3 loop: CASSPTSGGYNEQFF. The chain joins TRBV6-5 to TRBJ2-1; with no DNA, the TCRdb D assignment of TRBD2 cannot be verified. Germline loops: CDR1 MNHEY, CDR2 SVGAGI. The CDR3 extends over 15 amino acids.

The chain recombines TRBV28 with TRBJ2-7; TCRdb's D call of TRBD1 is untestable without DNA. In germline, CDR1 is MDHEN, CDR2 SYDVKM. The CDR3 contains 13 residues. CDR3 loop: CATRRGGTYEQYF. Full variable domain (missing parts from reference TRBV28 and TRBJ2-7): DVKVTQSSRYLVKRTGEKVFLECVQDMDHENMFWYRQDPGLGLRLIYFSYDVKMKEKGDIPEGYSVSREKKERFSLILESASTNQTSMYLCATRRGGTYEQYFGPGTRLTVT.

Frequency places this clonotype as medium-sized. The chain employs TRBV29-1 and TRBJ2-1; the D call of TRBD2 rests on TCRdb alone, since no DNA is present to check it. CDR1 and CDR2 (germline): SQVTM, ANQGSEA. This CDR3 has 15 amino acids. CDR3 sequence reads: CSVSRVAGGWDEQFF.

By frequency, this clonotype is medium-sized. The chain has TRBV29-1 and TRBJ1-4. The CDR3 sequence is 13 residues long. In germline, CDR1 is SQVTM, CDR2 ANQGSEA. The chain's CDR3 is CSATGGGNEKLFF. The variable domain in full, completed from reference TRBV29-1 and TRBJ1-4, reads SAVISQKPSRDICQRGTSLTIQCQVDSQVTMMFWYRQQPGQSLTLIATANQGSEATYESGFVIDKFPISRPNLTFSTLTVSNMSPEDSSIYLCSATGGGNEKLFFGSGTQLSVL.

In terms of frequency, this clonotype is medium-sized. The V and J genes are TRBV6-1 and TRBJ1-5. Per germline, CDR1 MNHNS and CDR2 SASEGT. The CDR3 loop spans 16 amino acids. The CDR3 sequence is CASSEAVYGFNQPQHF.

The chain links TRBV20-1 to TRBJ2-3; TCRdb picks TRBD2, but there is no DNA to check that call. CDR3 length: 16 residues. The germline V gene has CDR1 DFQATT and CDR2 SNEGSKA (reference sequence). CDR3 in amino acids: CSARDRASEGTDTQYF.

This clonotype is called medium-sized (0.01 to 0.1%) based on its frequency. This sequence joins TRBV19 and TRBJ1-2; as DNA is missing, the TRBD1 call by TCRdb cannot be tested. CDR1 and CDR2 from the germline V gene are LNHDA and SQIVND (reference sequence). The CDR3 loop spans 15 amino acids. The CDR3 is CASKEGDDRGHGYTF.

This clonotype is medium-sized by frequency. The chain joins TRBV5-5 to TRBJ1-5; TCRdb lists TRBD1, though no DNA is available to test this call. CDR3 length: 16 residues. The germline CDR1 and CDR2 sequences are SGHKS and YYEKEE (reference sequence). The CDR3 here is CASSWTGGSSNQPQHF.

This chain uses TRBV15 with TRBJ2-5; no DNA is available, so the TRBD1 call from TCRdb remains unchecked. CDR3 length equals 14 residues. Germline CDR1 reads LNHNV; CDR2 reads YYDKDF (reference sequence). The CDR3 reads CATSSWDREETQYF.

This clonotype is medium-sized (0.01 to 0.1%) by frequency. Here the CDR3 reads CASSPYRTGPATNEKLFF. V gene TRBV6-5 combines with J gene TRBJ1-4; TCRdb picks TRBD1, but there is no DNA to check that call. The CDR3 covers 18 residues. Germline CDR1 and CDR2: MNHEY and SVGAGI.

The V and J genes are TRBV2 and TRBJ2-2; TCRdb proposes TRBD2, but this gene call is untestable without DNA. CDR3 length equals 15 residues. Per germline, CDR1 SNHLY and CDR2 FYNNEI. The CDR3 sequence is CASSWAPLNTGELFF.

The chain joins TRBV10-3 to TRBJ1-4; TCRdb indicates TRBD1, and absent DNA this call remains unverified. The CDR3 contains 15 residues. Germline CDR1 is ENHRY and CDR2 is SYGVKD. CDR3 region: CAIKGEGLTNEKLFF.

The CDR3 reads CASSPRFSSYNEQFF. The chain carries TRBV6-5 and TRBJ2-1. Looked up from germline, CDR1 is MNHEY and CDR2 is SVGAGI. The CDR3 runs to 15 residues.

The chain couples TRBV5-6 to TRBJ1-3; TCRdb proposes TRBD1, but this gene call is untestable without DNA. Per the germline V gene, CDR1 is SGHDT and CDR2 is YYEEEE. CDR3 length: 13 residues. The CDR3 protein is CASSTGVGNTIYF.

This clonotype shows up as medium-sized by frequency. The genes are TRBV15 and TRBJ1-6; TCRdb returns TRBD1, unconfirmable since there is no DNA. Germline lookup yields CDR1 LNHNV and CDR2 YYDKDF (reference sequence). The CDR3 runs to 14 residues. The CDR3 loop reads CATSRDRTGSSLHF.

The CDR3 spells CASSLRGAHGEQYF. V is TRBV5-8 and J is TRBJ2-7; TCRdb outputs TRBD1, but without DNA this stays unchecked. The germline V gene has CDR1 SGHTS and CDR2 YDEGEE. CDR3 length: 14 residues.